This is a list of T cell receptor beta chains from one sample in a study of Ad26.COV2.S vaccination and SARS-CoV-2 variants. Measured with immunoSEQ multiplex PCR; TCRdb has only the in-frame clones, and not every one. The data contain 350,000 to 550,000 clones, 80% to 90% of them singletons. This sample comprised peripheral blood, obtained in a trial of Ad26.COV2.S vaccine versus placebo. These receptors came from a person aged 18-65 years who received the Ad26.COV2.S COVID-19 vaccine or a placebo. Each CDR3 is given with its conserved first and last residue. The D gene is left open where the match is weak. A row's size may be missing; if present it is once, few, many or a size class.

TRBV28	-	-	TRBJ2-2	TGTGCCAGCAGTGTAACGGGACTCCTCACCGGGGAGCTGTTTTTT	CASSVTGLLTGELFF
TRBV19	-	-	TRBJ1-4	TGTGCCAGTAGGGAGTTGGGGGTAGATGAAAAACTGTTTTTT	CASRELGVDEKLFF
TRBV7-2	-	-	TRBJ1-1	TGTGCCAGCAGCTTCTCAGGGGAGACTGAAGCTTTCTTT	CASSFSGETEAFF
TRBV7-2	-	-	TRBJ1-2	TGTGCCAGCAGCTCAGACGACAGAAACTATGGCTACACCTTC	CASSSDDRNYGYTF
TRBV25-1	-	-	TRBJ1-4	TGTGCCAGCAGTGGAACAGGGAAAACTAATGAAAAACTGTTTTTT	CASSGTGKTNEKLFF
TRBV21-1	few	-	TRBJ1-5	TGTGCCAGCAGCCCCCCAGCCCGGACAGGTAGCAATCAGCCCCAGCATTTT	CASSPPARTGSNQPQHF
TRBV19	few	TRBD1	TRBJ2-2	TGTGCCAGTAGTATAACAGGGGGCTGGACCGGGGAGCTGTTTTTT	CASSITGGWTGELFF
TRBV19	-	-	TRBJ1-5	TGTGCCAGTAGAAAAGAGGGCGGATTCAATCAGCCCCAGCATTTT	CASRKEGGFNQPQHF
TRBV2	-	-	TRBJ2-1	TGTGCCAGCAGTGAAGCGACCTCCTCCTACAATGAGCAGTTCTTC	CASSEATSSYNEQFF
TRBV6-2/TRBV6-3	-	-	TRBJ2-7	TGTGCCAGCAGCCCTCGGGGAGCGGGGACAGTAGACGGTCTCTACGAGCAGTACTTC	CASSPRGAGTVDGLYEQYF
TRBV2	-	TRBD1	TRBJ2-5	TGTGCCAGCCTAAACCGGGACAGGGTTTTGGAGACCCAGTACTTC	CASLNRDRVLETQYF
TRBV7-2	-	TRBD2	TRBJ2-5	TGTGCCAGCAGCTTACGTAGCGGGTTCGAAGAGACCCAGTACTTC	CASSLRSGFEETQYF
TRBV7-9	few	TRBD2	TRBJ2-7	TGTGCCAGCAGCTTCCAAGCGGGGGTCTACGAGCAGTACTTC	CASSFQAGVYEQYF
TRBV19	-	-	TRBJ1-1	TGTGCCAGTACCTCCCTTCTCGGGAGACAGATGAACACTGAAGCTTTCTTT	CASTSLLGRQMNTEAFF
TRBV7-3	-	TRBD1	TRBJ1-2	TGTGCCAGCAGCAAAGACAGGGGCGCTGGCTACACCTTC	CASSKDRGAGYTF
TRBV4-3	-	-	TRBJ1-4	TGCGCCAGCAGCCAACCAAGATCTCAGGGGGAAAAACTGTTTTTT	CASSQPRSQGEKLFF
TRBV7-3	-	-	TRBJ2-3	TGTGCCAGCAGTCCGGGGCCGGCAGATACGCAGTATTTT	CASSPGPADTQYF
TRBV9	-	TRBD1	TRBJ2-2	TGTGCCAGCAGCGTAAGGCAGGGGGCTGAAACCGGGGAGCTGTTTTTT	CASSVRQGAETGELFF
TRBV12-5	-	-	TRBJ2-3	TGTGCTAGTGGTGGATCCCTAAGCACAGATACGCAGTATTTT	CASGGSLSTDTQYF
TRBV5-1	-	-	TRBJ2-2	TGCGCCAGCAGCTTGGGGACCGCCTGGACCGGGGAGCTGTTTTTT	CASSLGTAWTGELFF
TRBV27	-	-	TRBJ2-2	TGTGCCAGCGCCCTGTTGGGTAGCACCGGGGAGCTGTTTTTT	CASALLGSTGELFF
TRBV27	-	-	TRBJ2-3	TGTGCCAGCAGCTTAGCGGACACGTCCTCAGATACGCAGTATTTT	CASSLADTSSDTQYF
TRBV5-4	-	-	TRBJ1-2	TGTGCCAGCAGCGACGGAGCAGGGGCTAGGTGGGGCTACACCTTC	CASSDGAGARWGYTF
TRBV11-3	-	-	TRBJ2-5	TGTGCCAGCAGCTTAGGAGTTAGGTGGAACGAAGAGACCCAGTACTTC	CASSLGVRWNEETQYF
TRBV6-5	-	-	TRBJ1-5	TGTGCCAGCAGTCGAAGGACCCCAACCGGACAGCCCCAGCATTTT	CASSRRTPTGQPQHF
TRBV4-1	-	-	TRBJ1-2	TGCGCCAGCAGCCAAGGGGAAGGACATAGGCCTAACTATGGCTACACCTTC	CASSQGEGHRPNYGYTF
TRBV28	-	-	TRBJ2-5	TGTGCCAGCAGTTTAATCACAGGGAAAGAGACCCAGTACTTC	CASSLITGKETQYF
TRBV7-9	once	-	TRBJ2-1	TGTGCCAGCAGCTTAGTGCTCTCCTACAATGAGCAGTTCTTC	CASSLVLSYNEQFF
TRBV19	-	TRBD1	TRBJ1-3	TGTGCCAGTAGTACCGACCGGACAGGGCGGGTGGACACCATATATTTT	CASSTDRTGRVDTIYF
TRBV29-1	-	TRBD1	TRBJ1-4	TGCAGCGCCCTTGTAGGGGGCGGGGATGAAAAACTGTTTTTT	CSALVGGGDEKLFF
TRBV9	-	TRBD2	TRBJ2-1	TGTGCCAGCAGCGTTGGACTAGCAACCTACAATGAGCAGTTCTTC	CASSVGLATYNEQFF
TRBV19	-	TRBD1	TRBJ2-2	TGTGCCAGTAGTATCGACAGGGTCTACACCGGGGAGCTGTTTTTT	CASSIDRVYTGELFF
TRBV18	-	TRBD1	TRBJ1-2	TGTGCCAGCTCACCACAATCCGGGACAGGGTTCGGCTACACCTTC	CASSPQSGTGFGYTF
TRBV6-5	-	-	TRBJ1-1	TGTGCCAGCAGTTACAGCGGTGGGGGGTTGGGCACTGAAGCTTTCTTT	CASSYSGGGLGTEAFF